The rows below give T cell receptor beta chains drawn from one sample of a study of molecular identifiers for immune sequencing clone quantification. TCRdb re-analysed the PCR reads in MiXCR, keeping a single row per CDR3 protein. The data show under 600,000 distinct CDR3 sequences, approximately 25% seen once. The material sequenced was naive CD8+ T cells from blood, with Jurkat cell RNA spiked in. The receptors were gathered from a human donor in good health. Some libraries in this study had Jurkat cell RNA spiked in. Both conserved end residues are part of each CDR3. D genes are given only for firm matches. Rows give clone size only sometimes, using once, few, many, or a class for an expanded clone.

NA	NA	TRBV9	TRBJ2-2	CASSVGRMRVAGELFF	TGTGCCAGCAGCGTAGGGAGAATGAGGGTGGCCGGGGAGCTGTTTTTT
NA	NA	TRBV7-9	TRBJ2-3	CASSSGLGGSHDTQYF	TGTGCCAGCAGCTCAGGCCTTGGGGGTTCGCACGATACGCAGTATTTT
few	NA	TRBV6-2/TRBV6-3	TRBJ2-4	CASSYSSRPTAVYF	TGTGCCAGCAGTTACTCCTCCAGGCCAACAGCTGTGTACTTC
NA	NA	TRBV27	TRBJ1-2	CASSGFMGDVYGYTF	TGTGCCAGCAGCGGGTTTATGGGGGACGTCTATGGCTACACCTTC
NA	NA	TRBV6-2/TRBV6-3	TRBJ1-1	CASSLLATRNTEAFF	TGTGCCAGCAGTCTCCTGGCGACTCGGAACACTGAAGCTTTCTTT
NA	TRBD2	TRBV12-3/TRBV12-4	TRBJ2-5	CASRPTSGRGETQYF	TGTGCCAGCAGACCAACTAGCGGGAGAGGAGAGACCCAGTACTTC
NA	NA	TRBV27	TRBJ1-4	CASSLSPTGFIEKLFF	TGTGCCAGCAGTTTATCGCCGACAGGTTTTATTGAAAAACTGTTTTTT
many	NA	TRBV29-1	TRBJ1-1	CSVSISGGGTEAFF	TGCAGCGTCTCAATCTCCGGGGGTGGCACTGAAGCTTTCTTT
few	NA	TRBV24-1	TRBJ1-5	CATSEGMSWDQPQHF	TGTGCCACCAGTGAGGGCATGAGCTGGGATCAGCCCCAGCATTTT
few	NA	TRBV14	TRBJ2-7	CASSQDRGFYYEQYF	TGTGCCAGCAGCCAAGATAGGGGATTTTACTACGAGCAGTACTTC
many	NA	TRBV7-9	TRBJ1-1	CASSLGGGLEAFF	TGTGCCAGCAGCTTAGGAGGCGGCCTTGAAGCTTTCTTT
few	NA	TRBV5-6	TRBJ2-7	CASSLFRGPPPYEQYF	TGTGCCAGCAGCTTGTTCAGGGGACCGCCGCCTTACGAGCAGTACTTC
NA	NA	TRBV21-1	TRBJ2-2	CASRIDNTGELFF	TGTGCCAGCAGAATTGACAACACCGGGGAGCTGTTTTTT
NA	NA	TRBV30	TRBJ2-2	CTWNPGYNTGELFF	TGTACCTGGAATCCGGGGTACAACACCGGGGAGCTGTTTTTT
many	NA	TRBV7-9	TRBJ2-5	CASSPPTRDETQYF	TGTGCCAGCAGCCCCCCCACCAGGGATGAGACCCAGTACTTC
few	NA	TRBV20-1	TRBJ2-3	CSGRGEYDTQYF	TGCAGTGGCAGGGGGGAGTACGATACGCAGTATTTT
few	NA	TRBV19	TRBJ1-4	CASSIGRGTNEKLFF	TGTGCCAGTAGTATAGGCAGGGGCACTAATGAAAAACTGTTTTTT
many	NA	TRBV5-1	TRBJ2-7	CASSLLGAGYEQYF	TGCGCCAGCAGCTTGCTTGGGGCAGGCTACGAGCAGTACTTC
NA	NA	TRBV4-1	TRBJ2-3	CASSQSQGTADTQYF	TGCGCCAGCAGCCAAAGCCAGGGAACGGCAGATACGCAGTATTTT
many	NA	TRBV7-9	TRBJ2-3	CASSTDLDTQYF	TGTGCCAGCAGCACCGACCTCGATACGCAGTATTTT
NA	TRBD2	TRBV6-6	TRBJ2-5	CATLGLASRETQYF	TGTGCCACCCTGGGACTAGCGTCGAGAGAGACCCAGTACTTC
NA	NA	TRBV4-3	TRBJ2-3	CASSHPPRSGTTDTQYF	TGCGCCAGCAGCCACCCCCCCCGTAGCGGAACCACAGATACGCAGTATTTT
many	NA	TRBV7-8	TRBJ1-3	CASSLGSTVSGNTIYF	TGTGCCAGCAGCTTAGGGTCGACAGTATCTGGAAACACCATATATTTT
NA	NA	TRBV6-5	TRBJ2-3	CASSPWAGTTDTQYF	TGTGCCAGCAGCCCATGGGCAGGGACCACAGATACGCAGTATTTT
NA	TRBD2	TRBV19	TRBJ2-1	CPSSISGRGGDEQFF	TGTCCCAGTAGTATTTCGGGGCGGGGGGGGGATGAGCAGTTCTTC
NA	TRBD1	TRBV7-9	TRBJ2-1	CASSLGGQNEQIF	TGTGCCAGCAGCTTAGGGGGACAGAATGAGCAGATCTTC
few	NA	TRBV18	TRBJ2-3	CASSPGPRPDTQYF	TGTGCCAGCTCACCCGGGCCGCGGCCAGATACGCAGTATTTT
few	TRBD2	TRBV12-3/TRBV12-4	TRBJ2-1	CASRGLAGEYNEQFF	TGTGCCAGCAGGGGACTAGCGGGAGAGTACAATGAGCAGTTCTTC
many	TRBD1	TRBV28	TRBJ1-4	CASSFRTGNEKLFF	TGTGCCAGCAGTTTTAGGACAGGGAATGAAAAACTGTTTTTT
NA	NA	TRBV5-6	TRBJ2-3	CASSPKSDTQYF	TGTGCCAGCAGCCCCAAGTCAGATACGCAGTATTTT
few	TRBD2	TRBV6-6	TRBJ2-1	CASRTGTSGGAEQFF	TGTGCCAGCAGAACCGGGACTAGCGGGGGGGCTGAGCAGTTCTTC
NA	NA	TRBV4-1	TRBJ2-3	CASSQVGLEGTDTQYF	TGCGCCAGCAGCCAAGTTGGTCTAGAGGGCACAGATACGCAGTATTTT
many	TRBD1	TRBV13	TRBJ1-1	CASSSGGWTAEAFF	TGTGCCAGCAGCTCAGGGGGTTGGACGGCTGAAGCTTTCTTT
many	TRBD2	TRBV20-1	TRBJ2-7	CSARSGRSYEQYF	TGCAGTGCTAGAAGCGGGAGGAGCTACGAGCAGTACTTC
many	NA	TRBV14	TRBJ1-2	CASESQAGNFYGYTF	TGTGCCAGCGAATCCCAGGCAGGAAACTTCTATGGCTACACCTTC
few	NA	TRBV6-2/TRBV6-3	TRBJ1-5	CASSRWGREPQHF	TGTGCCAGCAGTCGATGGGGGAGGGAGCCCCAGCATTTT
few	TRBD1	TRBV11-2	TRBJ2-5	CASSLSWTGGGETQYF	TGTGCCAGCAGCCTGAGTTGGACAGGGGGAGGCGAGACCCAGTACTTC